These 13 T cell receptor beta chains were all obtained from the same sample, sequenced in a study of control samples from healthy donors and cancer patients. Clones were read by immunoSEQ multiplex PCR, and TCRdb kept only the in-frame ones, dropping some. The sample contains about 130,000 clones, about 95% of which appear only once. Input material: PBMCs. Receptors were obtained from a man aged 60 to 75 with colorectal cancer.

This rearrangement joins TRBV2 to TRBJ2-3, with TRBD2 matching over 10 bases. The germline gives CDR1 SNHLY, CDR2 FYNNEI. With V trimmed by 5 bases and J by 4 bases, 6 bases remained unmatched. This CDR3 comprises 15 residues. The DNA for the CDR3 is TGTGCCAGCAGTCTTAGCGGGGGGCCTTCAGATACGCAGTATTTT. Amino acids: CASSLSGGPSDTQYF.

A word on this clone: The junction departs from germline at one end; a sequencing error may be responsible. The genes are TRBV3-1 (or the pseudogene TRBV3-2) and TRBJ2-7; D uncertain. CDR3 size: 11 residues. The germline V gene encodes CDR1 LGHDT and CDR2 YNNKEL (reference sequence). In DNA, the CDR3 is TGTGCCAGCAGCCAAGTAGGCGAGCAGCACTTC. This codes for CASSQVGEQHF.

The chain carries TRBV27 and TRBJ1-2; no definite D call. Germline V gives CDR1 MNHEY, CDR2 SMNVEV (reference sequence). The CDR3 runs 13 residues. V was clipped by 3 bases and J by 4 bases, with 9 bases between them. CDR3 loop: CASSFWGGYGYTF. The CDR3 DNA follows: TGTGCCAGCAGTTTTTGGGGAGGCTATGGCTACACCTTC.

CDR3 DNA sequence: TGTGCCACCAGTGATCGTAGCAATCAGCCCCAGCATTTT. Its translation: CATSDRSNQPQHF. The chain links TRBV24-1 to TRBJ1-5; D uncertain. The CDR3 runs 13 residues. The V gene's germline CDR1 is KGHDR and CDR2 SFDVKD. Trimming took 3 bases from V and 0 from J, leaving 2 bases between them.

CDR3 residues: CASSPQWGGRTDTQYF. The CDR3 region has the DNA TGTGCCAGCAGCCCCCAGTGGGGGGGCCGCACAGATACGCAGTATTTT. The chain recombines TRBV5-8 with TRBJ2-3, with D tentatively TRBD2 (7 bases). CDR1 and CDR2 from the germline V gene are SGHTS and YDEGEE. The V end lost 4 bases, the J end lost 1 base, and 16 bases lay between the germline ends. The CDR3 has 16 residues.

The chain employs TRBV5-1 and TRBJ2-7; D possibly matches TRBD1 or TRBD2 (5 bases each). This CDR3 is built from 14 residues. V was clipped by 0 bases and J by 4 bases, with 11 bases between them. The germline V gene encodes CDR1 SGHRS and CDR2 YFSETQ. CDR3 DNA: TGCGCCAGCAGCTTGGCCGGGGACGGGTACGAGCAGTACTTC. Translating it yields CASSLAGDGYEQYF.

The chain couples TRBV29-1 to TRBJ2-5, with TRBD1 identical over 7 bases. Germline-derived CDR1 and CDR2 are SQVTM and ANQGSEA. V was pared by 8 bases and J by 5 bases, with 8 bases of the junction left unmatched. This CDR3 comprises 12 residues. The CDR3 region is CSFRQGDETQYF. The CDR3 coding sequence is TGCAGCTTCCGTCAGGGGGACGAGACCCAGTACTTC.

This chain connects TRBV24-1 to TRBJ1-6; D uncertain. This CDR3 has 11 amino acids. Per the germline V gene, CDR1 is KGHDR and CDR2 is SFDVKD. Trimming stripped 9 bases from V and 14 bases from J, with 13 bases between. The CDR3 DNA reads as TGTGCCACCCAAACTCCCGTGGCCCTCCACTTT. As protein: CATQTPVALHF.

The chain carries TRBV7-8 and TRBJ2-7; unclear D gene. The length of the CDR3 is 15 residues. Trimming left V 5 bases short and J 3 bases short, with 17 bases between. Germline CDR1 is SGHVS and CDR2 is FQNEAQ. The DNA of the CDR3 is TGTGCCAGCAGCCCAATCCCGGACCTACTCTACGAGCAGTACTTC. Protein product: CASSPIPDLLYEQYF.

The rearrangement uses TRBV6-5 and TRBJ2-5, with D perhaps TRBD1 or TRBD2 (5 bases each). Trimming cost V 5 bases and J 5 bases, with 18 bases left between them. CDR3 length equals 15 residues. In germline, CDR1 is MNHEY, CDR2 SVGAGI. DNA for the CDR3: TGTGCCAGCAGTCCCGGGACCGTGGAGGTCGAGACCCAGTACTTC. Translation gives CASSPGTVEVETQYF.

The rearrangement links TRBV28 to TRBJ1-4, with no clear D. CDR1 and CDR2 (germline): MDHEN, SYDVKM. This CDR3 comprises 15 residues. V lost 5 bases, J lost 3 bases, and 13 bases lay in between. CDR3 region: CASSLPGGANEKLFF. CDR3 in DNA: TGTGCCAGCAGTCTGCCCGGCGGTGCTAATGAAAAACTGTTTTTT.

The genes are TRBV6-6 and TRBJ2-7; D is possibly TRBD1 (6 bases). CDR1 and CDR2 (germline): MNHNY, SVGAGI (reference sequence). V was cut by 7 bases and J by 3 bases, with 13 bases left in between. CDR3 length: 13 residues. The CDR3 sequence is CASNPQGYYEQYF. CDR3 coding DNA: TGTGCCAGCAACCCACAGGGTTACTACGAGCAGTACTTC.

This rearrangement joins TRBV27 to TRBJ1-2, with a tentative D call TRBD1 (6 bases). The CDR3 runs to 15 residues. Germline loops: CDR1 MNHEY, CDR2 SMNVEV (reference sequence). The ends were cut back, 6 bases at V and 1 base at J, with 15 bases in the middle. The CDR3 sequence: CASSRQGLGNYGYTF. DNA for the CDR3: TGTGCCAGCAGCCGCCAGGGGCTGGGTAACTATGGCTACACCTTC.